This T cell receptor (beta chain) was captured in a study of cytomegalovirus exposure and HLA in healthy donors. General observations from the study: Investigators reported approximately 170 TCR beta chains as tied to cytomegalovirus.

Regarding this clone: Its antigen remains unknown.

J gave up 8 bases and V 3 bases, and 8 bases lay outside the gene matches. Germline V gene data show CDR1 as GTSNPN and CDR2 as SVGIG (reference sequence). The CDR3 covers 14 residues. Sequencing was performed with immunoSEQ multiplex PCR; in TCRdb, only in-frame clones are kept and a portion is missing. The table has about 200,000 clones, 84% seen once; the top ten hold around 15%. The chain has TRBV30 and TRBJ2-1; TRBD2 aligns across 9 bases. Sequenced sample: PBMCs. This sequence was found in a woman aged 25 to 45 in good health and CMV-seropositive. CDR3 nucleotides: TGTGCCTGGAGGGGGCTAGCGGGATCCCATGAGCAGTTCTTC. This sequence encodes CAWRGLAGSHEQFF.